Below are 29 T cell receptor beta chains sequenced from a single sample in a study of T cell repertoires in cytomegalovirus infection. TCRdb reprocessed the reads via MiXCR and lists one record per CDR3 protein. The sample consists of 300,000 to 400,000 distinct CDR3 sequences, 15% to 20% of them appearing once. The source material was PBMCs. The receptors here all came from a human donor in good health (CMV status not recorded). Some clones in this sample may be carry-over from other donors' samples.

This clonotype turned up a few times. The junction departs from the called germline gene at one end, perhaps through a read error. The chain couples TRBV7-9 to TRBJ2-3, with 7 nucleotides matching TRBD2. Germline V lookup: CDR1 SEHNR, CDR2 FQNEAQ (reference sequence). The CDR3 has 14 residues. CDR3 sequence (DNA): TGTGCCATCAGCGGGACTACTAGCACAGATACGCAGTATTTT. It encodes CAISGTTSTDTQYF.

This chain joins TRBV7-6 and TRBJ2-5, with 12 bases identical to TRBD2. CDR1 and CDR2 from the germline V gene are SGHVS and FNYEAQ. The CDR3 is 16 residues long. The J segment lost 5 bases and the V segment lost 5 bases, leaving 9 bases of the junction unmatched. CDR3 loop: CASSHRTSGAGETQYF. The CDR3 nucleotides are TGTGCCAGCAGCCACCGGACTAGCGGGGCCGGTGAGACCCAGTACTTC.

The rearrangement joins TRBV2 to TRBJ1-1; unclear D gene. There are 14 residues in the CDR3. Germline V gene lookup returns CDR1 SNHLY and CDR2 FYNNEI. Between the trimmed V and J ends, which lost 6 bases and 0 bases, there was a span of 11 bases. The CDR3 DNA reads as TGTGCCAGCAGCGGTCAGATGGTGAACACTGAAGCTTTCTTT. It codes for CASSGQMVNTEAFF. The full variable domain, rest sourced from reference TRBV2 and TRBJ1-1, is EPEVTQTPSHQVTQMGQEVILRCVPISNHLYFYWYRQILGQKVEFLVSFYNNEISEKSEIFDDQFSVERPDGSNFTLKIRSTKLEDSAMYFCASSGQMVNTEAFFGQGTRLTVV.

The chain uses TRBV12-3 or TRBV12-4 and TRBJ1-6, with D hard to call. V was cut by 6 bases and J by 7 bases, with 16 bases left in between. The CDR3 loop spans 15 amino acids. CDR3 nucleotides: TGTGCCAGCAGATCTCCCCGGGGTGAGAATTCACCCCTCCACTTT. Translation gives CASRSPRGENSPLHF.

The chain recombines TRBV12-3 or TRBV12-4 with TRBJ1-5; no reliable D call. The length of the CDR3 is 13 residues. Trimming took 6 bases from V and 2 from J, leaving 8 bases between them. CDR3 sequence: CASSPKGNQPQHF. CDR3 bases: TGTGCCAGCAGCCCGAAGGGCAATCAGCCCCAGCATTTT.

The chain is built from TRBV19 and TRBJ2-1; D is perhaps TRBD2 (5 bases). Germline assignment: CDR1 LNHDA and CDR2 SQIVND (reference sequence). The CDR3 extends over 15 amino acids. Trimming took 3 bases from V and 6 from J, leaving 15 bases between them. CDR3 in amino acids: CASSIGAALSNEQFF. DNA of the CDR3: TGTGCCAGTAGTATTGGAGCGGCCCTCTCCAATGAGCAGTTCTTC.

The rearrangement links TRBV27 to TRBJ1-6, with 9 bases aligning to TRBD1. V lost 5 bases, J lost 5 bases, and 13 bases stayed unmatched. Per germline, CDR1 MNHEY and CDR2 SMNVEV (reference sequence). The CDR3 runs 18 residues. CDR3 DNA sequence: TGTGCCAGCAGTCAACCGGGACAGGGAGCATATAATAATTCACCCCTCCACTTT. This sequence encodes CASSQPGQGAYNNSPLHF.

There are many counts of this clonotype. The chain couples TRBV7-8 to TRBJ2-1; TRBD2 matches 11 bases. The CDR3 is 17 residues long. Per germline, CDR1 SGHVS and CDR2 FQNEAQ. The ends lost 7 bases at V and 9 bases at J; junction bases unmatched: 17. CDR3 in DNA: TGTGCCAGCACCCACCTCAGTGGTAGCGGGGGGGCCGGTGAGCAGTTCTTC. This translates into CASTHLSGSGGAGEQFF. Looking up the rest from reference TRBV7-8 and TRBJ2-1 gives the full variable domain: GAGVSQSPRYKVAKRGQDVALRCDPISGHVSLFWYQQALGQGPEFLTYFQNEAQLDKSGLPSDRFFAERPEGSVSTLKIQRTQQEDSAVYLCASTHLSGSGGAGEQFFGPGTRLTVL.

The table lists this clonotype with many counts. This chain uses TRBV7-6 with TRBJ1-2; 7 bases line up with TRBD1. This CDR3 has 17 residues. Germline assignment: CDR1 SGHVS and CDR2 FNYEAQ. The ends lost 5 bases at V and 1 base at J; junction bases unmatched: 13. CDR3 coding DNA: TGTGCCAGCAGCACCCGTCCGCGGGGGACAGATAACTATGGCTACACCTTC. It translates to CASSTRPRGTDNYGYTF.

The chain couples TRBV7-8 to TRBJ1-3; 8 bases line up with TRBD1. The junction had 13 bases not matched to a gene; V was cut back by 5 bases and J by 4 bases. The CDR3 totals 17 residues. Per the germline V gene, CDR1 is SGHVS and CDR2 is FQNEAQ. This CDR3 is CASSPRQGRNLGNTIYF. The CDR3 region has the DNA TGTGCCAGCAGCCCCCGACAGGGGCGAAATTTGGGAAACACCATATATTTT. The full variable domain, with the rest looked up from reference TRBV7-8 and TRBJ1-3, is GAGVSQSPRYKVAKRGQDVALRCDPISGHVSLFWYQQALGQGPEFLTYFQNEAQLDKSGLPSDRFFAERPEGSVSTLKIQRTQQEDSAVYLCASSPRQGRNLGNTIYFGEGSWLTVV.

This clonotype appeared a few times. The rearrangement links TRBV6-2 or TRBV6-3 to TRBJ2-1; 8 bases are a match to TRBD2. The CDR3 is 14 amino acids. With 5 bases clipped from V and 5 bases from J, the junction kept 5 bases outside the gene matches. Germline CDR1 and CDR2: MNHEY and SVGEGT. Here the CDR3 reads CASSHRTSHNEQFF. In DNA, the CDR3 is TGTGCCAGCAGTCACAGGACTAGCCACAATGAGCAGTTCTTC.

This clonotype has at least ten counts. The chain has TRBV11-2 and TRBJ2-1; D might be TRBD2 (6 bases). CDR3 size: 16 residues. CDR1 SGHAT and CDR2 FQNNGV come from the germline V gene. Trimming shortened V by 5 bases and J by 3 bases, and 17 bases separated the two germline ends. In nucleotides, the CDR3 is TGTGCCAGCAGCCCGGGGGTGGCGGGGAACTACAATGAGCAGTTCTTC. Translating it yields CASSPGVAGNYNEQFF.

This clonotype was found many times. The rearrangement uses TRBV7-2 and TRBJ2-1, with D uncertain. The CDR3 sequence is 12 residues long. V was cut by 3 bases and J by 7 bases, with 7 bases left in between. The germline V gene encodes CDR1 SGHTA and CDR2 FQGNSA. CDR3 sequence: CASSFSWNEQFF. The CDR3 coding sequence is TGTGCCAGCAGCTTCAGTTGGAATGAGCAGTTCTTC.

A few counts support this clonotype. The chain carries TRBV27 and TRBJ2-1; D is tentatively TRBD1 or TRBD2 (6 bases each). There are 13 residues in the CDR3. Trimming took 3 bases from V and 9 from J, leaving 12 bases between them. The germline CDR1 and CDR2 sequences are MNHEY and SMNVEV (reference sequence). The DNA for the CDR3 is TGTGCCAGCAGTTTTGGGGGGCGCTCTGAGCAGTTCTTC. Translated, it gives CASSFGGRSEQFF.

This clonotype was detected many times. The V gene is TRBV7-2, the J gene TRBJ1-2, with 7 bases matching TRBD1. V shed 5 bases, J shed 6 bases, and the junction held 6 bases outside the gene matches. Germline CDR1 and CDR2: SGHTA and FQGNSA. The CDR3 runs to 13 residues. This CDR3 is CASSQNRGNGYTF. The CDR3, as DNA: TGTGCCAGCAGCCAAAACAGGGGTAATGGCTACACCTTC.

This clonotype occurred many times. The chain carries TRBV12-3 or TRBV12-4 and TRBJ1-3; D not resolved. The CDR3 is 11 amino acids. The V end lost 8 bases, the J end lost 9 bases, and 11 bases lay between the germline ends. DNA of the CDR3: TGTGCCAGCCTTCACATCCGCACCATATATTTT. This codes for CASLHIRTIYF.

The sample holds many counts of this clonotype. This chain joins TRBV10-3 and TRBJ2-3; D is possibly TRBD2 (5 bases). The CDR3 loop spans 15 amino acids. V gave up 3 bases and J gave up 0 bases, with 10 bases separating them. Germline lookup yields CDR1 ENHRY and CDR2 SYGVKD. The CDR3 nucleotides are TGTGCCATCAGTGAAAAGCGAGGGAGCACAGATACGCAGTATTTT. Its translation is CAISEKRGSTDTQYF.

V and J are TRBV15 and TRBJ1-1, with a weak D call TRBD1 (5 bases). Germline CDR1 LNHNV, CDR2 YYDKDF (reference sequence). V was cut by 0 bases and J by 3 bases, with 14 bases left in between. CDR3 size: 16 residues. Written as DNA, the CDR3 is TGTGCCACCAGCAGAGATGGGTGGGGGAAAGACACTGAAGCTTTCTTT. It is translated as CATSRDGWGKDTEAFF.

Remarks on this clonotype: A much larger clonotype is one base distant, so this may be a read error. The chain couples TRBV7-8 to TRBJ2-7; D remains ambiguous. Germline V gene lookup returns CDR1 SGHVS and CDR2 FQNEAQ. This CDR3 spans 15 amino acids. CDR3 sequence reads: CASSLGTARPYEHYF. DNA for the CDR3: TGTGCCAGCAGCTTAGGGACCGCTAGACCCTACGAGCATTACTTC.

This clonotype has just a few counts. CDR3: CASSSHAGRQETQYF. The CDR3 nucleotides are TGCGCCAGCAGCTCCCATGCGGGGCGACAAGAGACCCAGTACTTC. The chain combines TRBV5-1 with TRBJ2-5, with a weak D call TRBD2 (6 bases). CDR3 length equals 15 residues. Trimming shortened V by 3 bases and J by 2 bases, and 14 bases separated the two germline ends. The germline CDR1 and CDR2 sequences are SGHRS and YFSETQ.

V usage is TRBV20-1 and J usage is TRBJ1-6, with D uncertain. Germline CDR1 DFQATT, CDR2 SNEGSKA (reference sequence). Trimming pared 0 bases from V and 13 bases from J, leaving 16 bases between. This CDR3 region has 14 residues. CDR3: CSARDQRSRNPLHF. In DNA, the CDR3 is TGCAGTGCTAGAGATCAAAGGTCACGTAATCCCCTCCACTTT.

This clonotype showed up many times. The chain employs TRBV6-1 and TRBJ2-5; D unresolved. Germline CDR1 MNHNS, CDR2 SASEGT. V dropped 5 bases and J dropped 2 bases, with 15 bases sitting between them. There are 15 residues in the CDR3. The chain's CDR3 is CASSILGTSQETQYF. In DNA form, the CDR3 reads TGTGCCAGCAGTATTCTTGGTACTTCGCAAGAGACCCAGTACTTC.

Only a few counts were recorded for this clonotype. The chain uses TRBV20-1 and TRBJ2-1, with 8 positions matching TRBD1. The CDR3 has 15 residues. Trimming removed 0 bases from V and 7 bases from J; junction bases left unmatched: 8. CDR1 is DFQATT and CDR2 is SNEGSKA in the germline V gene (reference sequence). The CDR3 reads CSARDRQGARNEQFF. The CDR3, as DNA: TGCAGTGCTAGAGATCGGCAGGGGGCGCGGAATGAGCAGTTCTTC.

The chain carries TRBV12-3 or TRBV12-4 and TRBJ2-2; 9 bases map to TRBD2. J was trimmed by 6 bases and V by 7 bases; bases with no gene match: 9. CDR3 length equals 15 residues. The CDR3 loop reads CASNPSGVGAGELFF. In nucleotides, the CDR3 is TGTGCCAGCAATCCTAGCGGGGTAGGCGCCGGGGAGCTGTTTTTT.

The chain carries TRBV7-6 and TRBJ1-4, with TRBD1 matching over 10 bases. This CDR3 has 15 residues. The germline V gene encodes CDR1 SGHVS and CDR2 FNYEAQ. Losses at the gene ends were 5 bases for V and 7 bases for J; bases not matched to a gene: 7. In DNA form, the CDR3 reads TGTGCCAGCAGCCCGGGACAGGGGCTAGCTGAAAAACTGTTTTTT. The encoded protein is CASSPGQGLAEKLFF.

In this sample, this clonotype turned up a few times. The chain links TRBV7-8 to TRBJ1-5; 7 positions match TRBD1. The CDR3 covers 16 residues. Looked up from germline, CDR1 is SGHVS and CDR2 is FQNEAQ. V was clipped by 9 bases and J by 3 bases; unmatched bases: 14. The CDR3 loop reads CASSPTTGALNQPQHF. The CDR3 DNA follows: TGTGCCAGTAGCCCCACCACAGGGGCGCTCAATCAGCCCCAGCATTTT.

This clonotype was counted at least ten times. The chain employs TRBV7-8 and TRBJ2-1; 10 bases fit TRBD2. V gave up 1 base and J gave up 8 bases; unmatched junction bases: 14. CDR1 is SGHVS and CDR2 is FQNEAQ in the germline V gene. The CDR3 has 18 residues. Here the CDR3 DNA reads TGTGCCAGCAGCTTAGTGATTGTTAGCGGGAGGACGAAACATGAGCAGTTCTTC. Protein product: CASSLVIVSGRTKHEQFF.

This clonotype turned up a few times. J is TRBJ2-7 and V is TRBV20-1, with a weak D call TRBD1 (6 bases). CDR1 and CDR2 (germline): DFQATT, SNEGSKA (reference sequence). The CDR3 extends over 14 amino acids. V lost 3 bases to trimming and J lost 1 base, with 13 bases between them. CDR3 DNA: TGCAGTGCTAGGACTACTAGGGGGTCCTACGAGCAGTACTTC. It encodes CSARTTRGSYEQYF.

The rearrangement joins TRBV15 to TRBJ2-5; D remains unclear. The CDR3 is 15 amino acids. The V gene lost 0 bases and the J gene lost 1 base, with 9 bases spanning the gap. Germline V gene sequence: CDR1 LNHNV, CDR2 YYDKDF (reference sequence). The chain's CDR3 is CATSRDSSAQETQYF. CDR3 bases: TGTGCCACCAGCAGAGACAGCTCAGCCCAAGAGACCCAGTACTTC.